This T cell receptor beta chain was sequenced during a study of blood T cell repertoires in COVID-19. Overall study context: In each case, the material was cDNA or gDNA derived from T cells, B-cell-depleted T cells, or PBMCs.

The CDR3 spans 15 residues. V was pared by 6 bases and J by 1 base, with 13 bases between. Germline values: CDR1 MRHNA, CDR2 SNTAGT. The count of this clone is one. Original data processing: From reference gene primer amplification, estimates of nucleated cell counts were derived. TCRdb's table, derived via immunoSEQ multiplex PCR, lists solely in-frame clones and lacks some. V, J and clone size were drawn from that table, and D and trimming were deduced from the DNA. The table lists more than 300,000 clones, more than 70% of them singletons, with approximately 7.4% in the top ten. The clonotype originates from a woman in her seventies with COVID-19, enrolled during active disease. Sequenced sample: peripheral blood. The rearrangement joins TRBV6-4 to TRBJ2-1; tentatively, D is TRBD1 (6 bases). This CDR3 reads CASSREQGSYNEQFF. The DNA of the CDR3 is TGTGCCAGCAGCCGGGAACAGGGTTCCTACAATGAGCAGTTCTTC.